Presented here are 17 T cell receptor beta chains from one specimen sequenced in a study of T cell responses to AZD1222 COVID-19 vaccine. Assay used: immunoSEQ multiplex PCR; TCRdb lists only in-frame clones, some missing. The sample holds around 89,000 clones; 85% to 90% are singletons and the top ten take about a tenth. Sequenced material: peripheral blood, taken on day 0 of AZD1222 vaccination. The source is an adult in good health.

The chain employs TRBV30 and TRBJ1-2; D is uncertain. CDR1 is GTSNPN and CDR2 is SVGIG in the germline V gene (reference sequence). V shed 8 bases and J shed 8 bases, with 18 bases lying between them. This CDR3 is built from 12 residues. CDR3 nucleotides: TGTGCCATTGAGACGGGCGGCGGAGGCTACACCTTC. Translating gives CAIETGGGGYTF.

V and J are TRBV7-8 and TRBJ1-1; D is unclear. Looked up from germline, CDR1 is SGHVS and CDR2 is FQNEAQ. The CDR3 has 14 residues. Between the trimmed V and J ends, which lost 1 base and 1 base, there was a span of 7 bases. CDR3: CASSLDRQNTEAFF. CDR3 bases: TGTGCCAGCAGCTTAGACAGACAGAACACTGAAGCTTTCTTT.

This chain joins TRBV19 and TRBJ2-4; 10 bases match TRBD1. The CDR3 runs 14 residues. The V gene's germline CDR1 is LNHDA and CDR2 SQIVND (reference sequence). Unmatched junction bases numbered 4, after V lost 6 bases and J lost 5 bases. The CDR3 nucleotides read TGTGCCAGTAGGGACAGGGGGAATCAAAACATTCAGTACTTC. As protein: CASRDRGNQNIQYF.

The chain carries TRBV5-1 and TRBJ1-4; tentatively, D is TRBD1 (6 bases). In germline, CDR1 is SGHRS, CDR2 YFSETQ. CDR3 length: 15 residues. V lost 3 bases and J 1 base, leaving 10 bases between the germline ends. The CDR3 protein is CASSSGAVTNEKLFF. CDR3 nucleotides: TGCGCCAGCAGCTCGGGGGCGGTAACTAATGAAAAACTGTTTTTT.

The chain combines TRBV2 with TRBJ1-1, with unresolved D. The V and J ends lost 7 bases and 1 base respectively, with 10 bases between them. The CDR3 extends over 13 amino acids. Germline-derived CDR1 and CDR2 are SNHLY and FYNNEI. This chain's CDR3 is CASTTGRNTEAFF. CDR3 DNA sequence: TGTGCCAGCACCACTGGGAGGAACACTGAAGCTTTCTTT. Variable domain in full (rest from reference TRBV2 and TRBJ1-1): EPEVTQTPSHQVTQMGQEVILRCVPISNHLYFYWYRQILGQKVEFLVSFYNNEISEKSEIFDDQFSVERPDGSNFTLKIRSTKLEDSAMYFCASTTGRNTEAFFGQGTRLTVV.

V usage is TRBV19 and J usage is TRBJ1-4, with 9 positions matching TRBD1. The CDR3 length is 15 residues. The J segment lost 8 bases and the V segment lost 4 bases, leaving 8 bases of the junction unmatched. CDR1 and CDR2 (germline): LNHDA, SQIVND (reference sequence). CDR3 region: CASSTITGGGEKLFF. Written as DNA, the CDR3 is TGTGCCAGTAGTACAATAACAGGGGGCGGCGAAAAACTGTTTTTT.

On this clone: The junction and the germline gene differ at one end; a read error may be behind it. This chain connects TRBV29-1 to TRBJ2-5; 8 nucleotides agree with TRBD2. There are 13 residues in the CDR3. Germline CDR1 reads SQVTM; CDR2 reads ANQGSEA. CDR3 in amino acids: CSAEPSGPETQYF. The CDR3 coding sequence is TGCAGCGCTGAACCTAGCGGGCCAGAGACCCAGTACTTC. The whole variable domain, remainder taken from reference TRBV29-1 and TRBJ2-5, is SAVISQKPSRDICQRGTSLTIQCQVDSQVTMMFWYRQQPGQSLTLIATANQGSEATYESGFVIDKFPISRPNLTFSTLTVSNMSPEDSSIYLCSAEPSGPETQYFGPGTRLLVL.

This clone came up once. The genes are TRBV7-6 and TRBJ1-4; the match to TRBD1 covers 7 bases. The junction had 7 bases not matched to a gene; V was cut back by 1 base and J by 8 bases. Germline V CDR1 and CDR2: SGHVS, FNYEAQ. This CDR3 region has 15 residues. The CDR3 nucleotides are TGTGCCAGCAGCTTAGGAGGGGGCGTTGGGGAAAAACTGTTTTTT. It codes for CASSLGGGVGEKLFF.

CDR3 nucleotide sequence: TGTGCCAGCAGTTTGTGGAGGATGGGTCCGAGTGAGCAGTACTTC. It is translated as CASSLWRMGPSEQYF. The chain is built from TRBV28 and TRBJ2-7; weak D call: TRBD2 (5 bases). Germline CDR1 MDHEN, CDR2 SYDVKM. CDR3 size: 15 residues. Trimming removed 3 bases at V and 7 bases at J, with 19 bases between. Looking up the rest from reference TRBV28 and TRBJ2-7 gives the full variable domain: DVKVTQSSRYLVKRTGEKVFLECVQDMDHENMFWYRQDPGLGLRLIYFSYDVKMKEKGDIPEGYSVSREKKERFSLILESASTNQTSMYLCASSLWRMGPSEQYFGPGTRLTVT.

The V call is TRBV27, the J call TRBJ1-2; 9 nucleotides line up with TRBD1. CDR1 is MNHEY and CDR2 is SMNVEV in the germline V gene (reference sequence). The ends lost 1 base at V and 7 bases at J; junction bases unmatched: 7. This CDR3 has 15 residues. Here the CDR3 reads CASSLWGQGMGGYTF. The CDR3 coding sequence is TGTGCCAGCAGTTTATGGGGACAGGGAATGGGTGGCTACACCTTC.

This CDR3 reads CASSPTLLDTGANVLTF. The CDR3 DNA is TGTGCCAGCAGCCCGACGTTACTGGACACTGGGGCCAACGTCCTGACTTTC. V and J are TRBV9 and TRBJ2-6; D might be TRBD1 (5 bases). The V end was cut by 4 bases, the J end by 2 bases, with 16 bases between. Germline CDR1 SGDLS, CDR2 YYNGEE. The CDR3 has 17 amino acids.

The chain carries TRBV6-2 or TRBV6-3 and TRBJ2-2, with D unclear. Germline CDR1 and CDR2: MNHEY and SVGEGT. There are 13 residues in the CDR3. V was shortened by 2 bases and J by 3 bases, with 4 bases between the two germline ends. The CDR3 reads CASSYRHTGELFF. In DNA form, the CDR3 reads TGTGCCAGCAGTTACAGGCACACCGGGGAGCTGTTTTTT.

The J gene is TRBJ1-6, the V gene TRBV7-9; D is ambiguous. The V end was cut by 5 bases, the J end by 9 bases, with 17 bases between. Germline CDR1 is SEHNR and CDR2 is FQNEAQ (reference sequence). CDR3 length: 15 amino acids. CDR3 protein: CASSPSVVGISPLHF. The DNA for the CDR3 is TGTGCCAGCAGCCCTTCCGTTGTGGGGATTTCACCCCTCCACTTT.

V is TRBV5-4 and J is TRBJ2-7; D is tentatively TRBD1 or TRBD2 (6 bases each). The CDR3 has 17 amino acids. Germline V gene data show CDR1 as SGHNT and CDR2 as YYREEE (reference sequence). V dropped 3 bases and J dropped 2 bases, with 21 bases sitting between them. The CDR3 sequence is CASSWRGQPFRTYEQYF. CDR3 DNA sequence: TGTGCCAGCAGCTGGCGGGGACAACCTTTTCGCACCTACGAGCAGTACTTC.

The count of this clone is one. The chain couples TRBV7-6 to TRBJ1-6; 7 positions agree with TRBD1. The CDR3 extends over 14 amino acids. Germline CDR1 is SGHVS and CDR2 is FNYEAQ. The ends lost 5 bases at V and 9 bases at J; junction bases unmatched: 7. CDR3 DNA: TGTGCCAGCAGCCCTGGAGGGGGCTTTTCACCCCTCCACTTT. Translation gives CASSPGGGFSPLHF.

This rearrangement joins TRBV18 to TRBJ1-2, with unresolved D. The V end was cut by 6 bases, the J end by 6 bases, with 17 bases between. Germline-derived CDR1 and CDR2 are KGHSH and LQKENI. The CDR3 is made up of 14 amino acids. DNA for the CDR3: TGTGCCAGCTCCCCCTCGGGGAGGGAAGATGGCTACACCTTC. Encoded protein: CASSPSGREDGYTF.

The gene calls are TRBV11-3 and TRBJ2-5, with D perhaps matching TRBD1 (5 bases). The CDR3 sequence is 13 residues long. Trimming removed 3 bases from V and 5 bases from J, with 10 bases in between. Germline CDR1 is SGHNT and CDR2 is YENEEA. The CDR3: CASSLSGQETQYF. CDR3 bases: TGTGCCAGCAGCTTGTCAGGGCAGGAGACCCAGTACTTC.